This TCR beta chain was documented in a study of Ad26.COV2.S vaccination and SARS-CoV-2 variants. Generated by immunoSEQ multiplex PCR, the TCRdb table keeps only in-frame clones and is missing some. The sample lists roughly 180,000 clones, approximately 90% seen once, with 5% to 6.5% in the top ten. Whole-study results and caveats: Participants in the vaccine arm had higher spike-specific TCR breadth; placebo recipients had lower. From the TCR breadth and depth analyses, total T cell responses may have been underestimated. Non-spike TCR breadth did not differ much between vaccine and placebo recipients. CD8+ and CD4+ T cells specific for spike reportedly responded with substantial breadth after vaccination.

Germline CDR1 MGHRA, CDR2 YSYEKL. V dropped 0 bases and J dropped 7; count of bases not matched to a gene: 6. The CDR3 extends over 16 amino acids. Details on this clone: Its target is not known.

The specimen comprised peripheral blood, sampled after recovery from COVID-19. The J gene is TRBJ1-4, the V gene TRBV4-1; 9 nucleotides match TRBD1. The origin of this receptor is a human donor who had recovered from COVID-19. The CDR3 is CASSQEQDRGGEKLFF. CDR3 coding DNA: TGCGCCAGCAGCCAAGAACAGGACAGGGGTGGTGAAAAACTGTTTTTT.